The clone carrying this TCR beta chain was detected only once. Its antigen is currently unknown. The data derive from a study of T cell responses to AZD1222 COVID-19 vaccine. Timing groups of about 4 and about 12 weeks for second doses were pooled. Per germline, CDR1 SGHTA and CDR2 FQGTGA. With 1 base removed from V and 1 base from J, the gap between germline ends came to 10 bases. This CDR3 spans 16 amino acids. Measured with immunoSEQ multiplex PCR; TCRdb has only the in-frame clones, and not every one. The table includes 55,000 to 65,000 clones, roughly three quarters detected once. Regarding the study as a whole: It should be noted that donors were predominantly white British and more often female, and clonal diversity was possibly underestimated.

The source is an adult who received the AZD1222 COVID-19 vaccine. Material: peripheral blood, obtained 28 days after the second AZD1222 dose. The chain recombines TRBV7-3 with TRBJ2-2; D is perhaps TRBD1 or TRBD2 (6 bases each). CDR3 DNA: TGTGCCAGCAGCTTAATGGCGGGACAGAACACCGGGGAGCTGTTTTTT. It codes for CASSLMAGQNTGELFF.